The 17 T cell receptor beta chains listed next were all sequenced from one sample in a study of vaccination and CD4 T cells after COVID-19. This sample's treatment: roughly ten-day PBMC culture with coronavirus spike peptide pools or control peptides (ViraFEST assay). These TCRs' antigens remain unknown. Cultured CD4+ T cell DNA underwent sequencing with the Oncomine TCR Beta short-read assay. TCRdb used MiXCR to reprocess the PCR reads, holding one entry per CDR3 protein. The table shows over 15,000 distinct CDR3 sequences, with about 45% occurring only once. Source: CD4+ T cells from blood, cultured in vitro, taken after SARS-CoV-2 vaccination. The receptors were sampled from a human donor who had recovered from COVID-19.

The rearrangement links TRBV7-3 to TRBJ2-5; perhaps TRBD2 as D (6 bases). CDR1 is SGHTA, CDR2 FQGTGA, per germline. V was shortened by 5 bases and J by 4 bases, with 17 bases between the two germline ends. This CDR3 region has 15 residues. The CDR3 DNA reads as TGTGCCAGCAGCCGTCAAAGCGGGTTAGGAGAGACCCAGTACTTC. This sequence encodes CASSRQSGLGETQYF. The full variable domain, its missing parts supplied by reference TRBV7-3 and TRBJ2-5, is GAGVSQTPSNKVTEKGKYVELRCDPISGHTALYWYRQSLGQGPEFLIYFQGTGAADDSGLPNDRFFAVRPEGSVSTLKIQRTERGDSAVYLCASSRQSGLGETQYFGPGTRLLVL.

The count of this clonotype is one. Its ends do not fully match the called genes, so a read error is possible. The chain couples TRBV5-1 to TRBJ2-7; D may be TRBD2 (6 bases). In germline, CDR1 is SGHRS, CDR2 YFSETQ. The CDR3 extends over 16 amino acids. This CDR3 reads CASSLAGGNVGYEQHF. The CDR3 nucleotides are TGCGCCAGCAGCTTGGCCGGCGGGAACGTGGGGTACGAGCAGCACTTC. The full variable domain, rest sourced from reference TRBV5-1 and TRBJ2-7, is KAGVTQTPRYLIKTRGQQVTLSCSPISGHRSVSWYQQTPGQGLQFLFEYFSETQRNKGNFPGRFSGRQFSNSRSEMNVSTLELGDSALYLCASSLAGGNVGYEQHFGPGTRLTVT.

Within the sample, this clonotype is large (0.1 to 1%). This chain joins TRBV7-9 and TRBJ2-3; 7 nucleotides align to TRBD2. The J segment lost 1 base and the V segment lost 5 bases, leaving 15 bases of the junction unmatched. The germline gives CDR1 SEHNR, CDR2 FQNEAQ (reference sequence). The CDR3 covers 18 residues. The CDR3 DNA follows: TGTGCCAGCAGCCGAGGTACTAGCGAACTTGGGGGCACAGATACGCAGTATTTT. Residues: CASSRGTSELGGTDTQYF.

This clonotype was counted between two and nine times. The gene calls are TRBV6-1 and TRBJ2-5; 10 bases are a match to TRBD1. The V and J ends lost 5 bases and 5 bases, in that order; junction bases with no gene match: 5. Germline CDR1 MNHNS, CDR2 SASEGT. The CDR3 has 14 amino acids. CDR3 region: CASSRDRGRETQYF. CDR3 DNA sequence: TGTGCCAGCAGTAGGGACAGGGGTCGGGAGACCCAGTACTTC.

The chain carries TRBV20-1 and TRBJ1-5; D gene uncertain. V lost 3 bases, J lost 7 bases, and 13 bases lay in between. CDR3 length: 13 amino acids. Germline lookup yields CDR1 DFQATT and CDR2 SNEGSKA (reference sequence). CDR3 region: CSASTYFGQPQHF. Written as DNA, the CDR3 is TGCAGTGCTAGTACCTACTTCGGGCAGCCCCAGCATTTT.

The rearrangement joins TRBV6-1 to TRBJ1-2, with 7 bases lining up with TRBD1. CDR3 length: 13 amino acids. V gave up 6 bases and J gave up 5 bases; unmatched junction bases: 6. The germline V gene encodes CDR1 MNHNS and CDR2 SASEGT. The DNA for the CDR3 is TGTGCCAGCAGGTCGACAGGGATTTATGGCTACACCTTC. Amino acid sequence: CASRSTGIYGYTF.

This clonotype was recorded a few times. The CDR3 loop reads CASSIRGPSLSNQPQHF. The DNA for the CDR3 is TGTGCCAGTAGTATCCGGGGACCTTCTCTTAGCAATCAGCCCCAGCATTTT. V gene TRBV19 combines with J gene TRBJ1-5; a possible D gene is TRBD1 (5 bases). The CDR3 loop spans 17 amino acids. The ends were cut back, 3 bases at V and 0 bases at J, with 15 bases in the middle. The germline CDR1 and CDR2 sequences are LNHDA and SQIVND (reference sequence).

A note on this clonotype: The limits of the CDR3 on the DNA are not certain, so only TCRdb's listed CDR3 is given. V is TRBV19 and J is TRBJ1-5; the D call in the table, TRBD1, was not verified against the DNA. Including both end residues, the CDR3 is 15 amino acids long. Germline V gives CDR1 LNHDA, CDR2 SQIVND (reference sequence). CDR3 region: CASSTSVGGNQPQHF.

This clonotype appeared a few times. The gene calls are TRBV6-2 or TRBV6-3 and TRBJ2-5; possibly TRBD1 for D (6 bases). This CDR3 has 13 residues. The germline V and J ends were trimmed by 6 bases and 4 bases, with 12 bases remaining between them. Germline CDR1 MNHEY, CDR2 SVGEGT. The CDR3: CASRGGTGETQYF. The CDR3 region has the DNA TGTGCCAGCAGAGGGGGTACGGGAGAGACCCAGTACTTC.

This sequence joins TRBV6-1 and TRBJ2-1; no clear D gene. This CDR3 region has 13 residues. Trimming pared 6 bases from V and 2 bases from J, leaving 8 bases between. Per germline, CDR1 MNHNS and CDR2 SASEGT. The CDR3 reads CASRGDTYNEQFF. CDR3 nucleotide sequence: TGTGCCAGCAGAGGAGATACCTACAATGAGCAGTTCTTC.

The DNA of the CDR3 is TGTGCCAGCAGCCACTACAGGGTTGAGACCCAGTACTTC. Residues: CASSHYRVETQYF. The chain joins TRBV4-2 to TRBJ2-5, with a possible D match to TRBD1 (6 bases). Germline CDR1 and CDR2: LGHNA and YNFKEQ. This CDR3 spans 13 amino acids. With 3 bases removed from V and 5 bases from J, the gap between germline ends came to 10 bases.

The chain joins TRBV14 to TRBJ2-3; D uncertain. The CDR3 length is 14 residues. V shed 2 bases and J shed 5 bases, with 11 bases lying between them. Germline CDR1 and CDR2: SGHDN and FVKESK. CDR3 sequence: CASSQRRLGDTQYF. The CDR3 nucleotides are TGTGCCAGCAGCCAAAGGAGACTTGGAGATACGCAGTATTTT.

The sample holds a few counts of this clonotype. V and J are TRBV5-4 and TRBJ1-2; D possibly corresponds to TRBD1 (6 bases). The CDR3 contains 14 residues. V dropped 5 bases and J dropped 0 bases, with 11 bases sitting between them. Germline-derived CDR1 and CDR2 are SGHNT and YYREEE (reference sequence). CDR3 bases: TGTGCCAGCAGAAGAGCAGGGGCTAACTATGGCTACACCTTC. Its protein is CASRRAGANYGYTF.

This chain uses TRBV2 with TRBJ1-1; TRBD1 might be the D (6 bases). V lost 8 bases to trimming and J lost 1 base, with 11 bases between them. The germline V gene encodes CDR1 SNHLY and CDR2 FYNNEI. This CDR3 is 13 amino acids long. CDR3 protein: CASLGAGNTEAFF. For the CDR3, the DNA is TGTGCCAGCCTGGGGGCAGGGAACACTGAAGCTTTCTTT.

This chain connects TRBV18 to TRBJ2-5; 9 nucleotides match TRBD1. V lost 5 bases and J lost 4; bases outside the gene matches: 5. Looked up from germline, CDR1 is KGHSH and CDR2 is LQKENI. The CDR3 length is 14 residues. The CDR3 nucleotides are TGTGCCAGCTCAGGACAGGGGACGGGAGAGACCCAGTACTTC. This gives the protein CASSGQGTGETQYF.

There are a few counts of this clonotype. The chain employs TRBV20-1 and TRBJ2-7; D gene unclear. This CDR3 comprises 11 residues. The germline gives CDR1 DFQATT, CDR2 SNEGSKA (reference sequence). With 0 bases removed from V and 9 bases from J, the gap between germline ends came to 9 bases. CDR3 region: CSARDGLAQYF. Written as DNA, the CDR3 is TGCAGTGCTAGAGATGGCCTGGCGCAGTACTTC.

The gene calls are TRBV27 and TRBJ2-1, with 9 bases aligning to TRBD2. The length of the CDR3 is 17 residues. V was pared by 5 bases and J by 8 bases, with 16 bases of the junction left unmatched. CDR1 and CDR2 (germline): MNHEY, SMNVEV (reference sequence). The chain's CDR3 is CASSRKVAGEPRDEQFF. As DNA, the CDR3 is TGTGCCAGCAGTCGAAAAGTAGCGGGAGAACCTCGGGATGAGCAGTTCTTC.